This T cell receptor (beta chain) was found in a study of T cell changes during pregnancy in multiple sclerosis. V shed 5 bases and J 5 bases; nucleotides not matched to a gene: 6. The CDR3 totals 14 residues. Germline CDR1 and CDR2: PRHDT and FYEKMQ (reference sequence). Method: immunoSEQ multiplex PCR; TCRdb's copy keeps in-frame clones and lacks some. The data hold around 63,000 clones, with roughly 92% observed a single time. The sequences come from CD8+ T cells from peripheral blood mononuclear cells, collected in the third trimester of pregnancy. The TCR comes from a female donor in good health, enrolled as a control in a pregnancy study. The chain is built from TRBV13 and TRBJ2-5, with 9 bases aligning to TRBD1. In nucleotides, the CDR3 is TGTGCCAGCAGCGGCGGGACAGGGTTGGAGACCCAGTACTTC. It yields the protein CASSGGTGLETQYF.